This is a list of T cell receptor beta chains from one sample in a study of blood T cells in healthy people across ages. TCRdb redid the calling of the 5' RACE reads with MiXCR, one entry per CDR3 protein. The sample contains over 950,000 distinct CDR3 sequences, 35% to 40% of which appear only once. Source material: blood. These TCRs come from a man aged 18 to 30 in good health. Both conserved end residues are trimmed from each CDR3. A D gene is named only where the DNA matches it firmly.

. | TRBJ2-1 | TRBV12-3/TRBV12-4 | ASSLEGTTQF
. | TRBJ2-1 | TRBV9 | ASSPHIGGGPYNEQF
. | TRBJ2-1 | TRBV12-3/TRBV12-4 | ASSFGWGEQF
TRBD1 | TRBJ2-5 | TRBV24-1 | ATSERDRVVETQY
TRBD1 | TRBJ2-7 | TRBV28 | ASSSGTEYEQY
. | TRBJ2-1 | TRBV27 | ASSFEKGTENNEQF
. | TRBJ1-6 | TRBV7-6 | ASSANPGTHNSPLH
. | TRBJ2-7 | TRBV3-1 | ASSLRQVTYEQY
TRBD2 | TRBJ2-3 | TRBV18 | ASRTSGFTDTQY
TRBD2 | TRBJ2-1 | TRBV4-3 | ASSPWTSGGNEQF
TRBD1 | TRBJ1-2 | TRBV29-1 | SARTGTDYGYT
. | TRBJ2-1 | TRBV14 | ASSQGGADSYNEQF
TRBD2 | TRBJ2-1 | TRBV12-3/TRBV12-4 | ASSLAAGVLYEQF
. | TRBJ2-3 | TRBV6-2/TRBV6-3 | ASSYLLYTDTQY
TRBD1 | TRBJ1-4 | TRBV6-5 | ASSYTRGLNEKLF
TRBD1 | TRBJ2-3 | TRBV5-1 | ASSSRDRDTDTQY
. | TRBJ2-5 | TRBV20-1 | SARDGFGKETQY
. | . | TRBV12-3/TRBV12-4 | ASSLGSEATQY
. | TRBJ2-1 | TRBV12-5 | ASGLLGRNEQF
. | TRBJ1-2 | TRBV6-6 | ASRTDLNYGYT
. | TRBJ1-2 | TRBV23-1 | ATPGPNYGYT
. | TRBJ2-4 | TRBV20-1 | SAQGLAKNIQY
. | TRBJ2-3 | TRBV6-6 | ASSSPGRGSADTQY
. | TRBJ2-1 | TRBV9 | ASSVRTSFNEQF
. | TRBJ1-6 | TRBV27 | ASSPVKGRTLH
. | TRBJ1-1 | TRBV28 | ASRTGGVNTEAF
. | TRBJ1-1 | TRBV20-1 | SVLGHTEAF
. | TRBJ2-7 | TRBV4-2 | ASSQVWSPGVLSYEQY
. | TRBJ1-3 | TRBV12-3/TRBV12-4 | ASSWGLGGTSGNTIY
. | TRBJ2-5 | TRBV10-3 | AISESRENQETQY
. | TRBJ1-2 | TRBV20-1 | SASDSPLMGYT
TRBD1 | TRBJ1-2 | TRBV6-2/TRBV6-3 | ASSDPGQGTGGYT
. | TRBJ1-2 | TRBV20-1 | SAWDTDDYGYT
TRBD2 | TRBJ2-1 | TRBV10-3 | AISPERGNNEQF
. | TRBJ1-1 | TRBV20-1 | SASIATDAEAF
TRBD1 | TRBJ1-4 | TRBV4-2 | ASSQDVRGRSTNEKLF
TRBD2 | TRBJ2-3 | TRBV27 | ASSPLGGGTFTDTQY
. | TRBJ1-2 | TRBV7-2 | ASSLGVDSLNPVYGYT
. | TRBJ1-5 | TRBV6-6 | ASSQTEVRQPQH
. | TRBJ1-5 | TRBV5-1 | ASSLGVDGNQPQH
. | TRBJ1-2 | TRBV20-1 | SARGPDYGFT
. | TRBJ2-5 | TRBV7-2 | ASSWRSSVRSQETQY
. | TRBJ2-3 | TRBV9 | ASSVGAEPDTQY
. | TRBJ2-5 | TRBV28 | ASRQGGVETQY
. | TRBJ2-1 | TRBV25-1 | ATNRETYNEQF
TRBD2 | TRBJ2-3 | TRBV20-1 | SARTFTSVTDTQY
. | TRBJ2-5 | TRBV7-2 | ASSFRRLETQY
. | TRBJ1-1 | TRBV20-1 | SARERDGWGNTEAF
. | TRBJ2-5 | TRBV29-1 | SVVPGGNEQY
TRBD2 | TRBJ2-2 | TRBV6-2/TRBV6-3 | ASSYRDKGLAGFTGELF
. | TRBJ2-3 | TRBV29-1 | SVEGSATSTDTQY
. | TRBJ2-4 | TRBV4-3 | ASSQDWGSRAKNIQY
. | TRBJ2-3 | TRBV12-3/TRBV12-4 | ASSFVREGDTQY
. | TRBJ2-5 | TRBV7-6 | ASSLVGRGSSETQY
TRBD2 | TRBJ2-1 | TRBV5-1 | ASSLQAGGTAHNEQF